The clone carrying this T cell receptor (beta chain) was seen more than once but under ten times. Its antigen is unknown. The CDR3 contains 15 residues. Germline CDR1 LGHNA, CDR2 YSLEER. Trimming shortened V by 1 base and J by 4 bases, and 13 bases separated the two germline ends. These data originate in a study of T-cell reconstitution after alpha-beta-depleted transplantation in children. Study outcomes and limitations: From surviving recipient T cells and thymic progenitors came the high day-60 TCRbeta diversity observed in some patients. One year post-transplant, T-cell counts and diversity were largely derived from T cells produced anew. Reports say that about two months after transplant, the alpha-beta T cells came out of several hundred graft clones that had expanded.

Unique molecular identifiers were built into the TCRbeta library. TCRdb processed the PCR reads anew with MiXCR; each CDR3 protein has one entry. The sample carries fewer than 550,000 distinct CDR3 sequences, under 12% recorded once. The chain is built from TRBV4-3 and TRBJ1-1; perhaps TRBD1 as D (5 bases). The clonotype was recovered from a child younger than 10 with inherited bone marrow failure, due to receive a stem cell transplant. This specimen consisted of PBMCs, obtained before TCRalphabeta/CD19-depleted stem cell transplant. CDR3 DNA: TGCGCCAGCAGCCAAGCGGGACGGGGGTCCACTGAAGCTTTCTTT. Protein product: CASSQAGRGSTEAFF.